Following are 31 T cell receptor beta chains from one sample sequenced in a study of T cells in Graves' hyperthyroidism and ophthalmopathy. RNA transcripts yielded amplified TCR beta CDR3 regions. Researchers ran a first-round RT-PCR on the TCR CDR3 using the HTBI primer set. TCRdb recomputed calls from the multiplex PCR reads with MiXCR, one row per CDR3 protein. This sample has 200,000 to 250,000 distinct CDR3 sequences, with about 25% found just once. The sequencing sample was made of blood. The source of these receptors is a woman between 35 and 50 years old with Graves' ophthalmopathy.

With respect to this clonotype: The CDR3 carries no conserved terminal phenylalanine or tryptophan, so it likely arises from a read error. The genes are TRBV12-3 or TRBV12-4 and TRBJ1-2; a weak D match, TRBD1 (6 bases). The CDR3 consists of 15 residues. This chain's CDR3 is CANSLGGRGGYGYTL. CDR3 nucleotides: TGTGCCAACAGTTTAGGCGGCAGGGGAGGCTATGGCTACACCTTG.

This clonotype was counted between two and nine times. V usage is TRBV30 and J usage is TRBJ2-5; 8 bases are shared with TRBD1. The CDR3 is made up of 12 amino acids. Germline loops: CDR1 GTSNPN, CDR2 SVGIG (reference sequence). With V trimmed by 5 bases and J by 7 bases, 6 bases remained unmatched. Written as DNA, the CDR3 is TGTGCCTGGGAGGACAGGGTACGGACCCAGTACTTC. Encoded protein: CAWEDRVRTQYF.

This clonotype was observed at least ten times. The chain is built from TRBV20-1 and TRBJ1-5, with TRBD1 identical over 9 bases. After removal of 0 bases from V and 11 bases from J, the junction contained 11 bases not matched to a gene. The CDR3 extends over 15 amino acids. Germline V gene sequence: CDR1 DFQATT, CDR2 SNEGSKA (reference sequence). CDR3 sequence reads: CSARDRDRARGAQHF. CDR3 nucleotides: TGCAGTGCTAGAGATCGGGACAGGGCAAGGGGAGCCCAGCATTTT.

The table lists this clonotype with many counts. CDR3 residues: CASSLGSAANNEQFF. In nucleotides, the CDR3 is TGTGCCAGCAGCTTAGGATCGGCAGCTAACAATGAGCAGTTCTTC. V and J are TRBV7-9 and TRBJ2-1; no clear D. Germline CDR1 and CDR2: SEHNR and FQNEAQ (reference sequence). The CDR3 is 15 amino acids. The V end lost 1 base, the J end lost 5 bases, and 12 bases lay between the germline ends.

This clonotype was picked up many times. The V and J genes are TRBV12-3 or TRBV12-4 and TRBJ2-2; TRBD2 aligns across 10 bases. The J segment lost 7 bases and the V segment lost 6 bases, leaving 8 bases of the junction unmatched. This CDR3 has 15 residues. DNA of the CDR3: TGTGCCAGCAGCGGAGCGGGAGGGCCGGGCGGGGAGCTGTTTTTT. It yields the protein CASSGAGGPGGELFF.

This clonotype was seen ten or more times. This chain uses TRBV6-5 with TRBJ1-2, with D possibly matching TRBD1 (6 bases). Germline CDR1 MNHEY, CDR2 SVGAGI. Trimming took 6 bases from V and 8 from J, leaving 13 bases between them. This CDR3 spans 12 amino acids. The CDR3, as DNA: TGTGCCAGCAGACGGGGGCGCGAAGGCTACACCTTC. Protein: CASRRGREGYTF.

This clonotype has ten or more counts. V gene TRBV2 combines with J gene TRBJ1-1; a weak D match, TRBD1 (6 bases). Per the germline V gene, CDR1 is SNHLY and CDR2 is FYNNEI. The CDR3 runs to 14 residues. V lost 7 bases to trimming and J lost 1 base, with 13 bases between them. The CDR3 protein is CASIPTGTNTEAFF. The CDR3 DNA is TGTGCCAGCATTCCAACAGGGACGAACACTGAAGCTTTCTTT.

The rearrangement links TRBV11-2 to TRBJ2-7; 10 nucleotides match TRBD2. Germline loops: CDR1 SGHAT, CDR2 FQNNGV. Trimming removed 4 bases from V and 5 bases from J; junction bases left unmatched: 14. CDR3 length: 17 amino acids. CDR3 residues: CASSSSAAGGLRNEQYF. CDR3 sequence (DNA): TGTGCCAGCAGCTCGTCCGCAGCGGGAGGGCTCAGAAACGAGCAGTACTTC.

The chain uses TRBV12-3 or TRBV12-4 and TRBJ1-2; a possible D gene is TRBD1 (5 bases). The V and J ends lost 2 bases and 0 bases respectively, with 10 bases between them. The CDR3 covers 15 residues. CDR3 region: CASSLRGVPNYGYTF. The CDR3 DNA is TGTGCCAGCAGTTTAAGGGGAGTCCCTAACTATGGCTACACCTTC.

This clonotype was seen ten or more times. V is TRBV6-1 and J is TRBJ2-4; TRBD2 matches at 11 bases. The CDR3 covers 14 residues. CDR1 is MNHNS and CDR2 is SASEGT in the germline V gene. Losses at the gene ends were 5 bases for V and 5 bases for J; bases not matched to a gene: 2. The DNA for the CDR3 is TGTGCCAGCAGTCCGGGACTAGCGGAAAACATTCAGTACTTC. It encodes CASSPGLAENIQYF.

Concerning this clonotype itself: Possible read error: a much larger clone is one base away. In nucleotides, the CDR3 is TGTGCCAGCAGTCTCGTCGGAGTTTGGGAGACCCAGTACTTC. This translates into CASSLVGVWETQYF. The J gene is TRBJ2-5, the V gene TRBV27; no reliable D call. Germline V gene data show CDR1 as MNHEY and CDR2 as SMNVEV (reference sequence). With 5 bases removed from V and 5 bases from J, the gap between germline ends came to 15 bases. This CDR3 spans 14 amino acids.

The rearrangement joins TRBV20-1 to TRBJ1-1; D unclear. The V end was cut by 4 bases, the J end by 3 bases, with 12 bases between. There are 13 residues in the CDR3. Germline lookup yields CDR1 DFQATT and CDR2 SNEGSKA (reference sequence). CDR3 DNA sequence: TGCAGTGCTAAGGGTATGTGGGACACTGAAGCTTTCTTT. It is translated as CSAKGMWDTEAFF.

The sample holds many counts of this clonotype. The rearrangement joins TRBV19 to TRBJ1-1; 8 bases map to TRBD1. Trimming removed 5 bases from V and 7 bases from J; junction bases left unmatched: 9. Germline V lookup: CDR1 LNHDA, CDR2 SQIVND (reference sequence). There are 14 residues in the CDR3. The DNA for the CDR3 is TGTGCCAGTAGTCCCAGGCCCGGACAGGGTGAAGCTTTCTTT. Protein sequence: CASSPRPGQGEAFF.

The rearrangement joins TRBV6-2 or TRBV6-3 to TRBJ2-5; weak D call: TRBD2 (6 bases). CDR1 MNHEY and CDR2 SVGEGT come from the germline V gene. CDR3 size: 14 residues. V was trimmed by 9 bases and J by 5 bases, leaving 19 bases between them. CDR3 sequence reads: CASQTRLGGETQYF. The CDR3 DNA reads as TGTGCCAGTCAAACTCGCCTGGGGGGTGAGACCCAGTACTTC.

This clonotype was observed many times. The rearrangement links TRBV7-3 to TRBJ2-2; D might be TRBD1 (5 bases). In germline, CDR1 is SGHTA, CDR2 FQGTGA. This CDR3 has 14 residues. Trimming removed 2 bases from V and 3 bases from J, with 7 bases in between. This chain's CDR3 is CASSLQGYTGELFF. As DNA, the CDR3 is TGTGCCAGCAGCTTACAGGGATACACCGGGGAGCTGTTTTTT. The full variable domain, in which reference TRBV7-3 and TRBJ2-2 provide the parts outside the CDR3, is GAGVSQTPSNKVTEKGKYVELRCDPISGHTALYWYRQSLGQGPEFLIYFQGTGAADDSGLPNDRFFAVRPEGSVSTLKIQRTERGDSAVYLCASSLQGYTGELFFGEGSRLTVL.

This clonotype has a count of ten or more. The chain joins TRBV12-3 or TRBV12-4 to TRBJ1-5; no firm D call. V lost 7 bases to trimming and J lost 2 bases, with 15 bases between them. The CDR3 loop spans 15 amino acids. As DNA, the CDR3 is TGTGCCAGCACCGCCAGCGGGCAGGGCAATCAGCCCCAGCATTTT. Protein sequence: CASTASGQGNQPQHF.

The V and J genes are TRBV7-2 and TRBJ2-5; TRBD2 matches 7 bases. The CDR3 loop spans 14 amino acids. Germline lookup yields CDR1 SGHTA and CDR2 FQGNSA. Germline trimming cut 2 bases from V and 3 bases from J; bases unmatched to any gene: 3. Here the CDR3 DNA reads TGTGCCAGCAGCTTAATGCTAGCGGAAGAGACCCAGTACTTC. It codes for CASSLMLAEETQYF.

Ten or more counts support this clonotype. CDR3 loop: CASSLNRDGTGELFF. The CDR3 nucleotides read TGTGCCAGCAGTTTGAACAGGGATGGGACCGGGGAGCTGTTTTTT. V and J are TRBV27 and TRBJ2-2, with a weak D call TRBD1 (6 bases). There are 15 residues in the CDR3. Germline V gene data show CDR1 as MNHEY and CDR2 as SMNVEV (reference sequence). The V end was cut by 3 bases, the J end by 5 bases, with 13 bases between.

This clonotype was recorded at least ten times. The CDR3 sequence: CASSPPGLAGGSGQYF. The CDR3 DNA reads TGCGCCAGCAGCCCTCCCGGACTAGCGGGAGGTTCGGGGCAGTACTTC. The chain is built from TRBV4-1 and TRBJ2-7; TRBD2 aligns across 14 bases. There are 16 residues in the CDR3. The junction had 11 bases not matched to a gene; V was cut back by 4 bases and J by 9 bases. CDR1 MGHRA and CDR2 YSYEKL come from the germline V gene.

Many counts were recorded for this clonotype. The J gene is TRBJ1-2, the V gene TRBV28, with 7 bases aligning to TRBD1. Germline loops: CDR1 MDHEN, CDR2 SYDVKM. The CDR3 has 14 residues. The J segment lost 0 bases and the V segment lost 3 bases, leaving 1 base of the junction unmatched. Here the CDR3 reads CASSFGTANYGYTF. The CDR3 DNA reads TGTGCCAGCAGTTTCGGGACAGCTAACTATGGCTACACCTTC.

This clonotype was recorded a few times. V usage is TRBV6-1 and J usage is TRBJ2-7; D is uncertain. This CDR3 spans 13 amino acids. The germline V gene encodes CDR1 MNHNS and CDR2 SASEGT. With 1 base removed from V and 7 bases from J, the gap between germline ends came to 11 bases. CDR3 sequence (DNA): TGTGCCAGCAGTGAAGGTCGGCAGCGAGAGCAGTACTTC. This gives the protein CASSEGRQREQYF.

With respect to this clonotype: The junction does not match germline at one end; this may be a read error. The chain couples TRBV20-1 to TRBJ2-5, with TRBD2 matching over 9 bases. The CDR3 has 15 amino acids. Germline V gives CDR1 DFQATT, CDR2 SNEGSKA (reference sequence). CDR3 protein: CSATSGAKVRKTQYF. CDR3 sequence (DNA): TGCAGTGCTACTAGCGGGGCCAAGGTCAGAAAGACTCAGTACTTC.

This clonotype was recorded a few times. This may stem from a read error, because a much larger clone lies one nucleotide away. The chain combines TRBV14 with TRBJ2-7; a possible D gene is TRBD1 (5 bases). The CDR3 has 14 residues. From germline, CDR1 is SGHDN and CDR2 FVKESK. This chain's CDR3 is CANSQVQGVNEQYF. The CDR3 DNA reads TGTGCCAACAGCCAAGTGCAGGGCGTCAACGAGCAGTACTTC.

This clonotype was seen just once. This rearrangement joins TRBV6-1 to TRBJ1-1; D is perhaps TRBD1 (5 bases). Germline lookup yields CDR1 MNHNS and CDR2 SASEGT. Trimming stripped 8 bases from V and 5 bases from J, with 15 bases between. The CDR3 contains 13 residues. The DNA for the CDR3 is TGTGCCAGCGGTGGGACCTCAGGGACTGAAGCTTTCTTT. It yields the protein CASGGTSGTEAFF.

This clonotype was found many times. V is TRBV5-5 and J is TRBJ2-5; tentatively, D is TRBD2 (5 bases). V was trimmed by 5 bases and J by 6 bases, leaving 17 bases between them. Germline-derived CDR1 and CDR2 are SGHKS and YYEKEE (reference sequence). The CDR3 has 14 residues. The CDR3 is CASSHGSEGKTQYF. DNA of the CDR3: TGTGCCAGCAGTCATGGATCCGAGGGAAAGACCCAGTACTTC.

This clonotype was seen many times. The CDR3 nucleotides read TGTGCCAGCTCACCACCGGGGACCTCCTACGAGCAGTACTTC. Its translation: CASSPPGTSYEQYF. V and J are TRBV18 and TRBJ2-7, with D perhaps being TRBD1 or TRBD2 (5 bases each). The germline V and J ends were trimmed by 0 bases and 0 bases, with 6 bases remaining between them. The CDR3 runs to 14 residues. Germline V CDR1 and CDR2: KGHSH, LQKENI.

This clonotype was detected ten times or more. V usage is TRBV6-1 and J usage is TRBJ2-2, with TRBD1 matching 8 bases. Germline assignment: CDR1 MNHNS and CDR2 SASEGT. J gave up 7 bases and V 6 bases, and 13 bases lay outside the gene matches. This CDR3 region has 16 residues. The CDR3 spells CASRPTGTGLLGELFF. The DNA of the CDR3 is TGTGCCAGCAGACCTACCGGGACAGGTTTACTCGGGGAGCTGTTTTTT.

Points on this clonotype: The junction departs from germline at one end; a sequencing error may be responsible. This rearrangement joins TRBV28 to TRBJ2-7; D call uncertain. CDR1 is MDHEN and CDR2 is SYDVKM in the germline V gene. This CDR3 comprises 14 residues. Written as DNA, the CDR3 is TGTGCCAGCAGTTTGAAGCAGAAAATGGCCGAGCAGTCCTTC. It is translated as CASSLKQKMAEQSF.

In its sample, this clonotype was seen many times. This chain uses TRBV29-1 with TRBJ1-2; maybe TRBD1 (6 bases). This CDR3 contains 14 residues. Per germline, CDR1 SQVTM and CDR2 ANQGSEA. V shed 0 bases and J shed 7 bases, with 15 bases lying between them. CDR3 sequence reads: CSVEEVGGLVGYTF. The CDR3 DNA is TGCAGCGTTGAAGAGGTAGGGGGATTGGTTGGCTACACCTTC.

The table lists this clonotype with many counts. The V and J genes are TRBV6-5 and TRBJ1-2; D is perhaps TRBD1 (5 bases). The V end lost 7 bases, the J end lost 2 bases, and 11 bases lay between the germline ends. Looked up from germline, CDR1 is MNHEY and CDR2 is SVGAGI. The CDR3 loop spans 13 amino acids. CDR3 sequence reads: CASTQGVNYGYTF. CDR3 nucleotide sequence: TGTGCCAGCACCCAAGGGGTAAACTATGGCTACACCTTC.

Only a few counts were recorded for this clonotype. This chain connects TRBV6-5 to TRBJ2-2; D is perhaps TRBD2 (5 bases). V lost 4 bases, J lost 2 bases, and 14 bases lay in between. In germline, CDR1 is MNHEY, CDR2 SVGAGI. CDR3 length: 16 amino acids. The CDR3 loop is CASSSPFGKNTGELFF. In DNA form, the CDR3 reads TGTGCCAGCAGTTCTCCCTTCGGGAAAAACACCGGGGAGCTGTTTTTT.